This is a list of T cell receptor beta chains from one sample in a study of blood T cell repertoires in COVID-19. Assay used: immunoSEQ multiplex PCR; TCRdb lists only in-frame clones, some missing. The sample includes some 69,000 clones, about nine tenths of them seen just once. Input material: peripheral blood. These receptors were collected from a man aged 60-69 years with acute or convalescent COVID-19. CDR3s include the opening cysteine and the closing phenylalanine or tryptophan. D genes are given only for firm matches. Part of the rows lack a size; the others show once, few, many or a class for expanded clones.

D gene: .; V gene: TRBV9; clone size: .; J gene: TRBJ1-1; CDR3 protein: CASSVGAGRSTEAFF; CDR3 DNA: TGTGCCAGCAGCGTAGGGGCGGGTAGGAGCACTGAAGCTTTCTTT
D gene: .; V gene: TRBV9; clone size: .; J gene: TRBJ1-6; CDR3 protein: CASSAQGANSPLHF; CDR3 DNA: TGTGCCAGCAGCGCACAGGGAGCGAATTCACCCCTCCACTTT
D gene: .; V gene: TRBV6-4; clone size: .; J gene: TRBJ2-5; CDR3 protein: CASSDSGAGVETQYF; CDR3 DNA: TGTGCCAGCAGTGACTCGGGGGCGGGGGTCGAGACCCAGTACTTC
D gene: .; V gene: TRBV6-5; clone size: .; J gene: TRBJ2-3; CDR3 protein: CASSYSQYTDTQYF; CDR3 DNA: TGTGCCAGCAGTTATTCCCAGTACACAGATACGCAGTATTTT
D gene: TRBD2; V gene: TRBV5-4; clone size: .; J gene: TRBJ2-5; CDR3 protein: CASSLWASGGLQETQYF; CDR3 DNA: TGTGCCAGCAGCTTGTGGGCTAGCGGGGGGCTCCAAGAGACCCAGTACTTC
D gene: .; V gene: TRBV13; clone size: .; J gene: TRBJ1-6; CDR3 protein: CASSSYNSPLHF; CDR3 DNA: TGTGCCAGCAGCTCGTATAATTCACCCCTCCACTTT
D gene: TRBD2; V gene: TRBV7-6; clone size: .; J gene: TRBJ2-5; CDR3 protein: CASSRGLALQETQYF; CDR3 DNA: TGTGCCAGCAGCCGGGGACTAGCGTTACAAGAGACCCAGTACTTC
D gene: .; V gene: TRBV19; clone size: .; J gene: TRBJ2-2; CDR3 protein: CASSIRQEHTGELFF; CDR3 DNA: TGTGCCAGTAGTATAAGGCAGGAACACACCGGGGAGCTGTTTTTT
D gene: TRBD2; V gene: TRBV5-4; clone size: .; J gene: TRBJ2-3; CDR3 protein: CASSLLLAADTQYF; CDR3 DNA: TGTGCCAGCAGCTTGCTGCTAGCGGCAGATACGCAGTATTTT
D gene: .; V gene: TRBV6-2/TRBV6-3; clone size: .; J gene: TRBJ1-4; CDR3 protein: CASSYRAQLNEKLFF; CDR3 DNA: TGTGCCAGCAGTTACCGAGCGCAGCTTAATGAAAAACTGTTTTTT
D gene: .; V gene: TRBV24-1; clone size: .; J gene: TRBJ2-6; CDR3 protein: CATSDSGVTGANVLTF; CDR3 DNA: TGTGCCACCAGTGATTCGGGGGTTACTGGGGCCAACGTCCTGACTTTC
D gene: .; V gene: TRBV25-1; clone size: once; J gene: TRBJ1-4; CDR3 protein: CASSDRDGREKLFF; CDR3 DNA: TGTGCCAGCAGTGACCGGGACGGGAGAGAAAAACTGTTTTTT
D gene: .; V gene: TRBV2; clone size: .; J gene: TRBJ1-2; CDR3 protein: CASNVQGTNYGYTF; CDR3 DNA: TGTGCCAGCAATGTACAGGGAACCAACTATGGCTACACCTTC
D gene: TRBD1; V gene: TRBV6-6; clone size: .; J gene: TRBJ2-2; CDR3 protein: CASSPLQGNGELFF; CDR3 DNA: TGTGCCAGCAGTCCACTACAGGGGAACGGGGAGCTGTTTTTT
D gene: TRBD2; V gene: TRBV19; clone size: .; J gene: TRBJ2-3; CDR3 protein: CASSPRGRGGTDTQYF; CDR3 DNA: TGTGCCAGTAGTCCCCGGGGGCGGGGGGGCACAGATACGCAGTATTTT
D gene: .; V gene: TRBV27; clone size: .; J gene: TRBJ1-5; CDR3 protein: CASGRGNQPQHF; CDR3 DNA: TGTGCCAGCGGGAGGGGCAATCAGCCCCAGCATTTT
D gene: .; V gene: TRBV3-1/TRBV3-2; clone size: .; J gene: TRBJ2-4; CDR3 protein: CASSQDTRKNIQYF; CDR3 DNA: TGTGCCAGCAGCCAAGATACGAGGAAAAACATTCAGTACTTC
D gene: .; V gene: TRBV6-5; clone size: .; J gene: TRBJ1-2; CDR3 protein: CASSFGSGSGYTF; CDR3 DNA: TGTGCCAGCAGCTTTGGTTCGGGGTCTGGCTACACCTTC
D gene: .; V gene: TRBV2; clone size: .; J gene: TRBJ1-3; CDR3 protein: CASEEDTIYF; CDR3 DNA: TGTGCCAGCGAGGAGGACACCATATATTTT
D gene: .; V gene: TRBV6-5; clone size: few; J gene: TRBJ2-7; CDR3 protein: CASSSGGRFYEQYF; CDR3 DNA: TGTGCCAGCAGTTCTGGGGGCAGATTTTACGAGCAGTACTTC
D gene: TRBD1; V gene: TRBV4-1; clone size: .; J gene: TRBJ2-2; CDR3 protein: CASSQVGTGNTGELFF; CDR3 DNA: TGCGCCAGCAGCCAAGTTGGGACAGGGAACACCGGGGAGCTGTTTTTT
D gene: .; V gene: TRBV6-6; clone size: once; J gene: TRBJ2-3; CDR3 protein: CASGTRLPTDTQYF; CDR3 DNA: TGTGCCAGCGGGACAAGGCTCCCCACAGATACGCAGTATTTT
D gene: TRBD1; V gene: TRBV6-6; clone size: .; J gene: TRBJ1-2; CDR3 protein: CASSPRGTGTGGYTF; CDR3 DNA: TGTGCCAGCAGCCCCCGAGGGACAGGGACCGGTGGCTACACCTTC
D gene: TRBD1; V gene: TRBV27; clone size: .; J gene: TRBJ1-5; CDR3 protein: CASSPTGARNQPQHF; CDR3 DNA: TGTGCCAGCAGTCCTACAGGGGCGCGAAATCAGCCCCAGCATTTT
D gene: TRBD1; V gene: TRBV30; clone size: once; J gene: TRBJ1-2; CDR3 protein: CAWSVLSQGRYGYTF; CDR3 DNA: TGTGCCTGGAGTGTACTCTCACAGGGGAGGTATGGCTACACCTTC
D gene: .; V gene: TRBV9; clone size: few; J gene: TRBJ2-5; CDR3 protein: CASSVELVQETQYF; CDR3 DNA: TGTGCCAGCAGCGTAGAGCTAGTACAAGAGACCCAGTACTTC
D gene: .; V gene: TRBV18; clone size: few; J gene: TRBJ1-1; CDR3 protein: CASSPSSTEAFF; CDR3 DNA: TGTGCCAGCTCACCATCCTCCACTGAAGCTTTCTTT
D gene: .; V gene: TRBV27; clone size: .; J gene: TRBJ1-3; CDR3 protein: CASSQGLGNTIYF; CDR3 DNA: TGTGCCAGCAGTCAGGGCCTCGGAAACACCATATATTTT
D gene: TRBD1; V gene: TRBV30; clone size: .; J gene: TRBJ1-1; CDR3 protein: CAWSANRGTEAFF; CDR3 DNA: TGTGCCTGGAGTGCGAACAGGGGAACTGAAGCTTTCTTT
D gene: .; V gene: TRBV9; clone size: .; J gene: TRBJ1-6; CDR3 protein: CASSVGAGETVFPLHF; CDR3 DNA: TGTGCCAGCAGCGTAGGGGCAGGGGAGACTGTCTTCCCCCTCCACTTT
D gene: .; V gene: TRBV5-4; clone size: once; J gene: TRBJ1-2; CDR3 protein: CASSFDRTHGYTF; CDR3 DNA: TGTGCCAGCAGCTTCGACAGGACCCATGGCTACACCTTC